These T cell receptor beta chains were read from a single sample in a study of cytomegalovirus exposure and HLA in healthy donors. Method: immunoSEQ multiplex PCR; TCRdb's copy keeps in-frame clones and lacks some. The data contain 37,000 or so clones, roughly four fifths of them seen just once; the ten biggest clones take up almost 9.5%. Sequences were obtained from PBMCs. Receptors were obtained from a woman aged 40 to 55 in good health and CMV-seronegative. Both conserved end residues are part of each CDR3. A D gene is named only where the DNA matches it firmly. Size is omitted from some rows. Given values are once, few, many or a class for expanded clones.

D gene: TRBD1
clone size: .
CDR3 length: 15
J gene: TRBJ2-5
V gene: TRBV5-1
CDR3 DNA: TGCGCCAGCAGCTCCGGGACAGGGAATAGAGAGACCCAGTACTTC
CDR3 protein: CASSSGTGNRETQYF

D gene: TRBD2
clone size: .
CDR3 length: 13
J gene: TRBJ2-1
V gene: TRBV19
CDR3 DNA: TGTGCCAGTGCGGGACTAGCGGGGGGGTTTCAGTTCTTC
CDR3 protein: CASAGLAGGFQFF

D gene: .
clone size: .
CDR3 length: 13
J gene: TRBJ2-7
V gene: TRBV6-5
CDR3 DNA: TGTGCCAGCAGCCGGGACACTACCTACGAGCAGTACTTC
CDR3 protein: CASSRDTTYEQYF

D gene: .
clone size: .
CDR3 length: 16
J gene: TRBJ1-3
V gene: TRBV7-9
CDR3 DNA: TGTGCCAGCAGCTCTATACAGGGAAGAACTGGAAACACCATATATTTT
CDR3 protein: CASSSIQGRTGNTIYF

D gene: .
clone size: .
CDR3 length: 13
J gene: TRBJ1-5
V gene: TRBV25-1
CDR3 DNA: TGTGCCAGCAGAGCAGGTCCCAATCAGCCCCAGCATTTT
CDR3 protein: CASRAGPNQPQHF

D gene: .
clone size: few
CDR3 length: 13
J gene: TRBJ1-1
V gene: TRBV2
CDR3 DNA: TGTGCCAGCATTAAAGACAGGAACACTGAAGCTTTCTTT
CDR3 protein: CASIKDRNTEAFF

D gene: .
clone size: .
CDR3 length: 15
J gene: TRBJ2-3
V gene: TRBV6-6
CDR3 DNA: TGTGCCAGCAGTGGGCCGGGACTTTCCACAGATACGCAGTATTTT
CDR3 protein: CASSGPGLSTDTQYF

D gene: .
clone size: .
CDR3 length: 16
J gene: TRBJ2-3
V gene: TRBV1
CDR3 DNA: TGCACCAGCCCACTTGGGACTAGCGGGGGCTCAGATACGCAGTATTTT
CDR3 protein: CTSPLGTSGGSDTQYF

D gene: .
clone size: few
CDR3 length: 14
J gene: TRBJ1-1
V gene: TRBV4-2
CDR3 DNA: TGTGCCAGCAGCCAAGCCGGGGTGAACCCTGAAGCTTTCTTT
CDR3 protein: CASSQAGVNPEAFF

D gene: .
clone size: .
CDR3 length: 13
J gene: TRBJ1-2
V gene: TRBV2
CDR3 DNA: TGTGCCAGCAGCCATTCTACTAACTATGGCTACACCTTC
CDR3 protein: CASSHSTNYGYTF

D gene: TRBD1
clone size: .
CDR3 length: 15
J gene: TRBJ2-3
V gene: TRBV6-5
CDR3 DNA: TGTGCCAGCAGTACGGGACAGCGAAGCACAGATACGCAGTATTTT
CDR3 protein: CASSTGQRSTDTQYF

D gene: .
clone size: .
CDR3 length: 14
J gene: TRBJ1-4
V gene: TRBV6-1
CDR3 DNA: TGTGCCAGCAGAACGGGGTCAACTAATGAAAAACTGTTTTTT
CDR3 protein: CASRTGSTNEKLFF